This T cell receptor beta chain stems from a study of cytomegalovirus exposure and HLA in healthy donors (dated by TCRdb to 2016 to 2017). With respect to the entire study: In an earlier analysis of about 560 of the donors, 276 Gb of sequence data and 90 million to 120 million unique TCR beta sequences from 180 million or so T cells were reported. An early release that covered around 590 HLA-typed donors contained approximately 300 gigabases of sequencing data and 85 million to 100 million unique TCR sequences. Of the roughly 430 genotyped donors, 65% to 90% fell in the genetic ancestry cluster associated with self-reported Caucasian donors. The study aimed to test whether signatures of past pathogen exposure could be identified by cataloging public T cell receptors. The study profiled the T cell repertoires of more than 500 subjects by immunosequencing and related them to cytomegalovirus serostatus. Besides the first cohort of hundreds of subjects, a separate validation cohort made up of about 120 different subjects was used. The study combined high-throughput TCR immunosequencing, statistical association of individual TCRs with disease status, and machine learning to predict cytomegalovirus infection status. In a later analysis, previously published TCR beta repertoires from 600 to 850 donors were re-analyzed and high-resolution HLA genotyping was added so that TCR occurrence patterns could be studied. Rather than drawing on any new phenotypic data, the later analysis identified candidate immune exposures from TCR beta sequences and the way those sequences occurred across donors. An earlier analysis of around 640 of the donors used high-throughput TCR beta sequencing to judge whether each TCR beta V gene segment behaved as functional or pseudogenic. Donor age, sex, ethnicity and CMV serostatus were collected together with the repertoire data. A later genetic analysis used genome-wide SNP genotypes for about three fifths of the 666 donors, treating that subset as a discovery cohort. Every discovery cohort repertoire had been produced on one sequencing platform. HLA typing covered class I and class II loci at four-digit resolution. Typing coverage varied by locus: about 620-630 donors for A, B, C, DRB1 and DQB1; roughly 510 for DQA1; over 600 for DPA1; 450 to 480 for DPB1. Because of strong linkage in the cohort, four or five DR-DQ haplotypes were treated as single units for association and clustering. Among a few hundred genotyped donors of the cohort, an average of roughly 240,000 unique TCR beta nucleotide sequences were sequenced per donor, 15% to 20% of them non-productive.

The protocol used for the library was the immunoSEQ multiplex PCR assay. For the multiplex PCR, a mixture combining 60 forward primers for TCR Vbeta segments and 13 reverse primers for TCR Jbeta segments was used. Amplification of the CDR3 region of rearranged TCR beta genes was performed with a multiplex PCR assay on genomic DNA. The amplified TCR beta libraries were sequenced on the Illumina HiSeq System as 87-base-pair reads. The original pipeline was this. A later analysis tallied roughly 80 million unique TCR beta chains across the 700 or so repertoires, and some 10 million of those chains were shared by two or more donors. A nearest-neighbor algorithm error-corrected the raw reads and collapsed the reads into unique sequences, merging closely related sequences to remove PCR and sequencing errors. V, D and J gene segments were assigned by aligning CDR3 sequences to IMGT reference sequences. For a sequence to be retained, a match of at least six nucleotides to both a V gene segment and a J gene segment was required. Rearrangements were classified as productive when the CDR3 lacked stop codons and remained in frame with V and J, and all other rearrangements were classified as non-productive. CDR3 was defined according to IMGT convention as the region running from the second conserved V-encoded cysteine to the conserved J-encoded phenylalanine. Sequences without an unambiguous match to a single V gene segment were excluded from the earlier analysis of about 600 of the donors. In an earlier analysis of 587 of the donors, V segments were called functional above 56.7% productive rearrangements and were called segregating when the between-donor standard deviation exceeded 5%. To diagnose cytomegalovirus status from the catalog of TCR beta chain sequences, a statistical classification framework was built. A later analysis assigned V and J genes by comparing TCR nucleotide sequences with IMGT/GENE-DB human TR gene sequences. Using the TCRdist pipeline, a later analysis assigned CDR3 sequences along with most-parsimonious VDJ recombination scenarios. In a later analysis, each TCR beta chain was defined by its CDR3 amino acid sequence together with its V-gene family, and reads without a unique V-gene family were excluded. To address suspected cross-contamination and a sequencing artifact, a later analysis removed a few hundred highly shared, low-generation-probability nucleotide sequences. A later analysis calculated a clonal expansion index for each public chain from normalized within-repertoire ranks of inferred template counts. A later analysis computed generation probabilities with a VDJ recombination model fitted to out-of-frame rearrangements, and checked the results against IGoR. A later analysis scored TCR-TCR, TCR-HLA and TCR-CMV co-occurrence with hypergeometric tests, applying a repertoire-size bias correction to TCR pairs. In a later analysis, false discovery rates were estimated by permuting HLA or CMV assignments 20 times. In a later analysis, co-occurring TCRs were grouped using DBSCAN, with TCRdist sequence similarity added in when clustering inside HLA-allele-positive subsets. Repertoires with fewer than 30,000 or more than 120,000 public chains, plus five repertoires with anomalous nucleotide sharing, were excluded from co-occurrence clustering. In TCRdb, the immuneACCESS table is reduced to in-frame sequences with V and J assigned. These tables do not hold every clone; where another copy was compared, an unresolved V gene accounts for under half, and the others remain unexplained. Clone size and the V and J calls come from that table; the DNA yielded D and trimming. The sample yields some 200,000 clones; around two thirds were counted once. The ten biggest clones cover under 3% of the sample.

General study outcomes and caveats: Sequencing depth was assumed to be roughly uniform across donors in the presence/absence analyses, though that assumption may not hold. An association between a missense DCLRE1C variant and V-gene and J-gene trimming of TCR beta chains was found in a later genetic analysis and replicated in an independent cohort. Linkage disequilibrium might explain the correlated functional status among segregating V segments, but an unknown experimental factor could not be ruled out. In a later analysis, several top co-occurrence clusters were reported to appear linked to parvovirus B19, influenza, CMV and Epstein-Barr virus. In a later analysis, HLA-associated TCR beta chains were found to be more clonally expanded and to have lower generation probabilities than equally common non-associated chains. It was suggested by the authors that the approach could potentially be generalized to other disease states and immunological phenotypes. A later genetic analysis reported fewer N-insertions in productive TCRs among donors in an Asian-associated ancestry cluster than the approximately 700-donor mean. In a later analysis, 16,951 TCR beta sequences were associated with specific HLA alleles at a false discovery rate of 0.05. While some public TCRs were present in many individuals, most TCR sequences turned up only very rarely across donors. Assigning TCR associations to individual alleles was difficult when HLA alleles, especially DR and DQ, strongly co-occurred. CMV serostatus was the only immune exposure information available for the cohort. In an earlier analysis of approximately 590 of the donors, most TCR beta V segments were observed in productive rearrangements about 87% or about 30% of the time, broadly matching IMGT annotations. In the study, 150 to 200 TCR beta chains were listed as associated with cytomegalovirus. According to a later analysis, TCR association rates differed among HLA loci, with DRB1 alleles showing the most associated TCRs and HLA-C alleles showing the fewest. Only TCR beta chains were sequenced in this cohort, and the absence of alpha or paired-chain data limited detectable features. A further reported finding was that TCR beta sequences accurately predicted the HLA-A and HLA-B alleles for most subjects in the first cohort. A few of the identified cytomegalovirus-associated TCR beta chains were confirmed in vitro to be specific for cytomegalovirus antigens. The earlier analysis of approximately 590 of the donors excluded roughly 16 rarely observed V segments, including chromosome 9 orphons, because counts were too low. Because some donors lacked HLA typing at each locus, the association tests relied only on the typed subset. Most CMV-associated TCR beta chains appeared to be HLA-restricted in a later analysis, and the HLA associations seemed to be driven largely by CMV exposure. A group of highly shared sequence variants was considered likely to be a technical artifact of the sequencing pipeline. In both the original and validation cohorts, the classifier was reported to diagnose cytomegalovirus status with high specificity and sensitivity.

The cohort comprised 710 or so healthy bone marrow donors. At the time of sampling, every cohort member was nominally healthy, though immune exposures that went unrecorded were likely present. The donor tested CMV seronegative, placing the donor among the 300 to 450 seronegative members of the cohort. A peripheral blood sample was provided by each donor, and peripheral blood mononuclear cells were used for TCR beta sequencing. The Qiagen DNeasy Blood Extraction Kit was used to extract genomic DNA from the blood cell samples. Of note for this clone: Its antigen specificity is not known. Qualities for individual bases were not recorded, and no much larger clone is one base off.

The specimen was PBMCs. The source is a middle-aged man in good health and CMV-seronegative.

The CDR3 region has the sequence CASSYRLAGVLAQYF. At the DNA level, the sequence is TGTGCCAGCAGCTACCGACTAGCGGGGGTCTTGGCCCAGTACTTC. This receptor chain uses TRBV13 and TRBJ2-5; 12 junctional bases match TRBD2. The CDR3, from cysteine to phenylalanine, totals 15 residues. The sequence is cut down to CDR3 DNA, 45 bases in frame from base 1. The germline V gene (reference sequence) specifies PRHDT as CDR1 and FYEKMQ as CDR2. Relative to germline, V is missing 4 bases and J is missing 9 bases, with 9 bases of the junction outside any gene match.